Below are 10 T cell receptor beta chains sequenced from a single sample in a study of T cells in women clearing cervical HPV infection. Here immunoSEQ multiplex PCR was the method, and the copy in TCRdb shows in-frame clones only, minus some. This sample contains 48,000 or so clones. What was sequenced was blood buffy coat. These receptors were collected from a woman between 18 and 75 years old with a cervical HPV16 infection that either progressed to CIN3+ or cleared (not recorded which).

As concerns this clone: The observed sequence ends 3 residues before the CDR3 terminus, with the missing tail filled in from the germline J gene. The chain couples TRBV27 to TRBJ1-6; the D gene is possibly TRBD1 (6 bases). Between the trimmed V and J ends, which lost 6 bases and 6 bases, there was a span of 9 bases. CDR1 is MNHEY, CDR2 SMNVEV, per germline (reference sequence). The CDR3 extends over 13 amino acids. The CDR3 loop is CASRFRGNSPLHF. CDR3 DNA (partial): TGTGCCAGCAGGTTCAGGGGTAATTCACCC.

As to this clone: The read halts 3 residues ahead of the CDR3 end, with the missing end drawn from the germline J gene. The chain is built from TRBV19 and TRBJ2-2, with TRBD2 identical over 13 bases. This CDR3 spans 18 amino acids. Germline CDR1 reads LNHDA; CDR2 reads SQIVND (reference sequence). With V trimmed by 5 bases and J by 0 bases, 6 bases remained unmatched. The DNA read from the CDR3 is TGTGCCAGTAGTCGCCAGACTAGCGGGGGGACGAACACCGGGGAG. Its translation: CASSRQTSGGTNTGE. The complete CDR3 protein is CASSRQTSGGTNTGELFF.

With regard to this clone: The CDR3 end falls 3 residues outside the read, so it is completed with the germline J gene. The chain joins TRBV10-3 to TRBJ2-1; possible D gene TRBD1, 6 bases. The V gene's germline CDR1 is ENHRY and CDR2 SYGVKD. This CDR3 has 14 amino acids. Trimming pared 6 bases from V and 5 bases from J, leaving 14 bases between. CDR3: CAIRAGTNDNEQFF. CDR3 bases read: TGTGCCATCAGGGCCGGGACAAACGACAATGAG.

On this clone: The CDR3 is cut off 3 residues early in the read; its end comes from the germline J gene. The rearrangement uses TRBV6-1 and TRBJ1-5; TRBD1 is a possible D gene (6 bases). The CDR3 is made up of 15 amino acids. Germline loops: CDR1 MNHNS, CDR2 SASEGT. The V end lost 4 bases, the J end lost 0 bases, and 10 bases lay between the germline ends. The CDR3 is CASSVQGYSNQPQHF. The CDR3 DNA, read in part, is TGTGCCAGCAGTGTACAGGGTTATAGCAATCAGCCC.

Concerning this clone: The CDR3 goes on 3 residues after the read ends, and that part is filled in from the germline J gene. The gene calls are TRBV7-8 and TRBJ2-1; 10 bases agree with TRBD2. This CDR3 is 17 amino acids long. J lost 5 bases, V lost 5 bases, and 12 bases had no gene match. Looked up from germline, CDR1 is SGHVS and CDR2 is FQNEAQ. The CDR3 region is CASSARLEREGDNEQFF. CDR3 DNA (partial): TGTGCCAGCAGCGCCCGCCTTGAGCGGGAGGGAGACAATGAG.

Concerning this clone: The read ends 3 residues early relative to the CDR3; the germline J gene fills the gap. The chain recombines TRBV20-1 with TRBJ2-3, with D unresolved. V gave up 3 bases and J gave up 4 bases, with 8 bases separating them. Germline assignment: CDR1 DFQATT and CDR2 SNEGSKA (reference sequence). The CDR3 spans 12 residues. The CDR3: CSASDDSDTQYF. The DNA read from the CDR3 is TGCAGTGCTAGTGATGACTCAGATACG.

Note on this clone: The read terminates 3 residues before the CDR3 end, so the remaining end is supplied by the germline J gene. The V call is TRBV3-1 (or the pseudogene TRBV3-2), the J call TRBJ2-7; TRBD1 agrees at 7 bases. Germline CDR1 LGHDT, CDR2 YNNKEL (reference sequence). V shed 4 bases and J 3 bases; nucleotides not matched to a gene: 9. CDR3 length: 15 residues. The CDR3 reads CASSLQLTGNYEQYF. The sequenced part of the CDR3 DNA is TGTGCCAGCAGCCTCCAACTGACAGGGAACTACGAG.

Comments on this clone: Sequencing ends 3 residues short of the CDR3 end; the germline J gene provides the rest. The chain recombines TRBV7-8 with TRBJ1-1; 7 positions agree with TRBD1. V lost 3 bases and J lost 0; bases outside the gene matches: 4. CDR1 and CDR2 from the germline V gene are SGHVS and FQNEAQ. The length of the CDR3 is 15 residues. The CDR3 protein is CASSLDGQVNTEAFF. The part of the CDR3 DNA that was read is TGTGCCAGCAGCTTGGACGGACAGGTGAACACTGAA.

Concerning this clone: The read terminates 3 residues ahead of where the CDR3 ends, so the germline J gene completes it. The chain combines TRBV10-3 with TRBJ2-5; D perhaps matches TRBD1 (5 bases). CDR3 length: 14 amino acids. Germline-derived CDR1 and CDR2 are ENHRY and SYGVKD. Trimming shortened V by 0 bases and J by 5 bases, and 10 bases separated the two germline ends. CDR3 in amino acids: CAISESLGQETQYF. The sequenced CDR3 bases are TGTGCCATCAGTGAGTCATTGGGGCAGGAGACC.

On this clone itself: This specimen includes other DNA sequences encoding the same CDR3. CDR3 in amino acids: CASSLAIGQGAHEQYF. CDR3 DNA (partial): TGCGCCAGCAGCTTGGCCATAGGACAGGGGGCCCACGAG. This rearrangement joins TRBV5-1 to TRBJ2-7, with 11 bases lining up with TRBD1. From the germline J gene comes the end of the CDR3, since the read stops 3 residues before it. The germline V gene encodes CDR1 SGHRS and CDR2 YFSETQ. The CDR3 consists of 16 residues. V lost 0 bases and J lost 5; bases outside the gene matches: 7.